Presented here are 4 T cell receptor beta chains from one specimen sequenced in a study of blood T cell repertoires in COVID-19 (dated by TCRdb to 2018 to 2020). The library was prepared using the immunoSEQ multiplex PCR assay. In TCRdb, the immuneACCESS table is reduced to in-frame sequences with V and J assigned. These tables do not hold every clone; where another copy was compared, an unresolved V gene accounts for under half, and the others remain unexplained. Here the sample has about 46,000 clones; about 87% occur a single time. The ten largest clonotypes hold approximately 15% of the sample. Material for sequencing was peripheral blood. The receptors originated from a human donor in a cohort sampled during active COVID-19.

This clone was counted a single time. The V call is TRBV7-8, the J call TRBJ1-2; no clear D gene. V lost 1 base, J lost 5 bases, and 14 bases lay in between. Germline V gene lookup returns CDR1 SGHVS and CDR2 FQNEAQ. CDR3 size: 15 residues. The CDR3 spells CASSLGAGVGYGYTF. The CDR3 DNA reads TGTGCCAGCAGCTTAGGTGCGGGCGTAGGGTATGGCTACACCTTC.

The DNA of the CDR3 is TGTGCCAGCAGTGAACCTCCAGGGTTGAACACTGAAGCTTTCTTT. Its protein product is CASSEPPGLNTEAFF. The chain is built from TRBV6-1 and TRBJ1-1, with a tentative D call TRBD1 (5 bases). The germline V gene has CDR1 MNHNS and CDR2 SASEGT. The CDR3 runs 15 residues. The V and J ends lost 2 bases and 0 bases respectively, with 10 bases between them.

The chain joins TRBV3-1 (or the pseudogene TRBV3-2) to TRBJ1-1, with TRBD1 matching 10 bases. CDR3 length equals 16 residues. Trimming at V came to 4 bases and at J to 0 bases, leaving 5 bases not matched to a gene. Per the germline V gene, CDR1 is LGHDT and CDR2 is YNNKEL (reference sequence). CDR3 nucleotides: TGTGCCAGCAGCCCAGGGACAGGGGCTATGAACACTGAAGCTTTCTTT. It is translated as CASSPGTGAMNTEAFF.

The J gene is TRBJ2-2, the V gene TRBV11-2, with 8 bases fitting TRBD2. The length of the CDR3 is 16 residues. V trimming: 2 bases; J trimming: 4 bases; junction bases outside the gene matches: 6. Looked up from germline, CDR1 is SGHAT and CDR2 is FQNNGV. CDR3 region: CASSLPRSGVTGELFF. The CDR3 DNA follows: TGTGCCAGCAGCTTACCCCGTAGCGGGGTCACCGGGGAGCTGTTTTTT.